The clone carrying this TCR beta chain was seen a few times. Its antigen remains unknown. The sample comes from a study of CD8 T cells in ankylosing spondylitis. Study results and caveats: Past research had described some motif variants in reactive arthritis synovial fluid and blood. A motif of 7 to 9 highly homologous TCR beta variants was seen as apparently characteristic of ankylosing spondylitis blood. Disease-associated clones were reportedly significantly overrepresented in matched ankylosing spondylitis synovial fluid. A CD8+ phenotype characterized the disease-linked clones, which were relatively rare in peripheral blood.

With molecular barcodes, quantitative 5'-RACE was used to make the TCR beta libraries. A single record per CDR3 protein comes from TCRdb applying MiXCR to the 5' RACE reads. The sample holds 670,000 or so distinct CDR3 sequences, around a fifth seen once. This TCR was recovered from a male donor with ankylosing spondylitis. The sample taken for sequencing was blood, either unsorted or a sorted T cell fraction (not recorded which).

CDR3 coding DNA: TGTGCCAGCAGTCTTAGCGGGGGGGCGGTAAAGACCCAGTACTTC. Translated, it gives CASSLSGGAVKTQYF. The chain couples TRBV12-3 or TRBV12-4 to TRBJ2-5, with 11 bases matching TRBD2. V lost 5 bases, J lost 6 bases, and 8 bases stayed unmatched. The CDR3 length is 15 residues.